This T cell receptor beta chain was profiled in a study of PD-L1 blockade in urothelial cancer. Whole-study results and caveats: Better survival was predicted when blood TCR clonality before treatment fell below the median.

Sample time point: pretreatment peripheral blood. Notes on this clone: Its antigen is not known.

The CDR3 is 14 residues long. Germline values: CDR1 MNHEY, CDR2 SVGAGI. V lost 0 bases, J lost 3 bases, and 9 bases lay in between. Libraries were prepared by immunoSEQ multiplex PCR; TCRdb keeps only in-frame clonotypes and omits some of them. The sample lists around 43,000 clones, roughly 84% seen once, with approximately 25% in the top ten. The chain employs TRBV6-5 and TRBJ2-7; a weak D match, TRBD2 (6 bases). Sequences were derived from PBMCs, sampled around atezolizumab (anti-PD-L1) treatment. This TCR derives from a donor older than 35 with urothelial cancer. This CDR3 reads CASSYSGTLYEQYF. The CDR3 DNA reads as TGTGCCAGCAGTTACTCCGGGACTCTCTACGAGCAGTACTTC.